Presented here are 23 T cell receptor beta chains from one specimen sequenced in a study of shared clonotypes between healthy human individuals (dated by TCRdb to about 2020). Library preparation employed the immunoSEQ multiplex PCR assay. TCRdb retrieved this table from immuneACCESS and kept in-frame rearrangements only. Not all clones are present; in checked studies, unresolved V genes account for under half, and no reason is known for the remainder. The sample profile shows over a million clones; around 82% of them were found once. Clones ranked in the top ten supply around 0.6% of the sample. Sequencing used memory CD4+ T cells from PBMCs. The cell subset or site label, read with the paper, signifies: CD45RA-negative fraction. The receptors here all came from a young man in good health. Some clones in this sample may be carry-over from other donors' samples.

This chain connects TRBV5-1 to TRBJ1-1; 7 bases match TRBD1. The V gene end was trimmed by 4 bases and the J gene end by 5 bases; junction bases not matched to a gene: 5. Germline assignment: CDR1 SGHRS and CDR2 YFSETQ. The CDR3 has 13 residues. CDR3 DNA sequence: TGCGCCAGCAGCGCGGAGACAGGGACTGAAGCTTTCTTT. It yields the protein CASSAETGTEAFF.

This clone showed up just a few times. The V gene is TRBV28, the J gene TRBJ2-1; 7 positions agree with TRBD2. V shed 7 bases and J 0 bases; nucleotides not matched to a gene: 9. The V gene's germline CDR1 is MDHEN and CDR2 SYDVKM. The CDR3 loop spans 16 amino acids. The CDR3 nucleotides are TGTGCCAGCACGGAGCGAGCGGGGAGCTCCTACAATGAGCAGTTCTTC. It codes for CASTERAGSSYNEQFF.

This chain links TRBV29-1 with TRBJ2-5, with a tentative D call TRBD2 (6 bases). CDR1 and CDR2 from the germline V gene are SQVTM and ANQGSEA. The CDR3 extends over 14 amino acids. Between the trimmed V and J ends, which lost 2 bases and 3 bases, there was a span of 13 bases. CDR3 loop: CSVEPRGKEETQYF. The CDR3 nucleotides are TGCAGCGTTGAACCGCGGGGCAAAGAAGAGACCCAGTACTTC.

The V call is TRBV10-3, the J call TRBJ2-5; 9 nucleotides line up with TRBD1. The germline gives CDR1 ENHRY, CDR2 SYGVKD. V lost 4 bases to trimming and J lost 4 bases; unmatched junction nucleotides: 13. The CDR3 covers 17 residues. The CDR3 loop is CAISGSTPGQGRETQYF. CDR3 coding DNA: TGTGCCATCAGTGGCTCGACGCCGGGACAGGGCAGAGAGACCCAGTACTTC.

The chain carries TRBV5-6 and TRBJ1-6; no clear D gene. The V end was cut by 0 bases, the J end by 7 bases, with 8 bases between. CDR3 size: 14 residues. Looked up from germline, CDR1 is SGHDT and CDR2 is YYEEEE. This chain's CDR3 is CASSLAGGNSPLHF. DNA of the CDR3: TGTGCCAGCAGCTTGGCCGGTGGAAATTCACCCCTCCACTTT.

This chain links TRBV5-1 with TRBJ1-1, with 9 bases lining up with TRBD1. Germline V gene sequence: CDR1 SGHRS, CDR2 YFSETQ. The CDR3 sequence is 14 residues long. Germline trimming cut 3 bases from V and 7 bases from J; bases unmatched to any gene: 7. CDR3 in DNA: TGCGCCAGCAGCTATACAGGGGGCGGAGTTGAAGCTTTCTTT. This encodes CASSYTGGGVEAFF.

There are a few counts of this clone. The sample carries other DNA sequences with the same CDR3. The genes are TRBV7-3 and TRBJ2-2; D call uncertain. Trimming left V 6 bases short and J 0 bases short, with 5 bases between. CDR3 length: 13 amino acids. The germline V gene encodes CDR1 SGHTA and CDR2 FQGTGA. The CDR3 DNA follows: TGTGCCAGCAGTCGCTCGAACACCGGGGAGCTGTTTTTT. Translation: CASSRSNTGELFF.

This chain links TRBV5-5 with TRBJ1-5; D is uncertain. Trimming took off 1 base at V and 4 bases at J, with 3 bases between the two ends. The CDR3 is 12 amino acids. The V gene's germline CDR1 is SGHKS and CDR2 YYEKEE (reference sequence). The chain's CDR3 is CASSLLNQPQHF. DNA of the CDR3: TGTGCCAGCAGCTTGCTAAATCAGCCCCAGCATTTT.

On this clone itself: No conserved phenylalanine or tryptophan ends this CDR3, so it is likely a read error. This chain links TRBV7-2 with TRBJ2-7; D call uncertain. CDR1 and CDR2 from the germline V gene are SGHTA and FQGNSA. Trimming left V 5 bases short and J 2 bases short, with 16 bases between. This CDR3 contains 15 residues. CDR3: CASSPSYTYPYEQYL. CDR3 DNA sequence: TGTGCCAGCAGCCCCTCGTACACTTACCCCTACGAGCAGTACCTC.

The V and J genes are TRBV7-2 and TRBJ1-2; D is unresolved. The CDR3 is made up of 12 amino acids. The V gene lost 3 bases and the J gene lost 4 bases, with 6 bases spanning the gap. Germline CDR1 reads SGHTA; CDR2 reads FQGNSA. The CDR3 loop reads CASSFLGYGYTF. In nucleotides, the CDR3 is TGTGCCAGCAGCTTTTTGGGCTATGGCTACACCTTC.

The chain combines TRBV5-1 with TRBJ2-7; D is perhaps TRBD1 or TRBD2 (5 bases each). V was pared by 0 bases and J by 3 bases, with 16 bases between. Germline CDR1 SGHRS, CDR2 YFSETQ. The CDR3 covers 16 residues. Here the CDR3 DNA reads TGCGCCAGCAGCTTGGCCGCCGGGACCAGACTCTACGAGCAGTACTTC. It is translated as CASSLAAGTRLYEQYF.

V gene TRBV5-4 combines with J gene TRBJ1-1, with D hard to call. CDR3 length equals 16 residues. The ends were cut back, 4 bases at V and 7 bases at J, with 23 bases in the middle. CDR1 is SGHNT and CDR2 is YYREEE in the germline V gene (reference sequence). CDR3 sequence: CASSPLMGAEFGEAFF. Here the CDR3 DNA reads TGTGCCAGCAGCCCTCTGATGGGTGCGGAATTCGGTGAAGCTTTCTTT.

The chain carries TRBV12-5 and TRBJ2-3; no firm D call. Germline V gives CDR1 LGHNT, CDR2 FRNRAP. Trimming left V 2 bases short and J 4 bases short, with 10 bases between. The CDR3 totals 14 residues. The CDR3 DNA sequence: TGTGCTAGTGGTTTGTCCGCAAGCGCAGATACGCAGTATTTT. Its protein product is CASGLSASADTQYF.

The CDR3 spells CASSFGTGGSSGANVLTF. For the CDR3, the DNA is TGCGCCAGCAGCTTCGGGACAGGGGGCTCCTCTGGGGCCAACGTCCTGACTTTC. V usage is TRBV5-1 and J usage is TRBJ2-6; 12 nucleotides line up with TRBD1. Germline values: CDR1 SGHRS, CDR2 YFSETQ. The ends lost 2 bases at V and 0 bases at J; junction bases unmatched: 3. The CDR3 spans 18 residues.

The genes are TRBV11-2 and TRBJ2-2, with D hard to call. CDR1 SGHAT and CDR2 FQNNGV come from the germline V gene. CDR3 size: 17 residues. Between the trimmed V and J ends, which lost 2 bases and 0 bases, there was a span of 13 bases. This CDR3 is CASSLNSAGANTGELFF. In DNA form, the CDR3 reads TGTGCCAGCAGCTTAAACTCTGCAGGCGCGAACACCGGGGAGCTGTTTTTT.

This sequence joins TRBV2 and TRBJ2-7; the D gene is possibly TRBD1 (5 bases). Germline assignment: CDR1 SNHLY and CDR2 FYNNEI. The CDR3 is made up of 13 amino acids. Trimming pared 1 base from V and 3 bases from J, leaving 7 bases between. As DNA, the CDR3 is TGTGCCAGCAGTGAAGTTACAGGCTACGAGCAGTACTTC. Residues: CASSEVTGYEQYF. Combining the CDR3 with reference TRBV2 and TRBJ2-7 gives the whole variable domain EPEVTQTPSHQVTQMGQEVILRCVPISNHLYFYWYRQILGQKVEFLVSFYNNEISEKSEIFDDQFSVERPDGSNFTLKIRSTKLEDSAMYFCASSEVTGYEQYFGPGTRLTVT.

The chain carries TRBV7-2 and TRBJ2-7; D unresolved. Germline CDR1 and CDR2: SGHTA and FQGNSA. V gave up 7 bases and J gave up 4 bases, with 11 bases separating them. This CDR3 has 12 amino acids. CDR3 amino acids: CASTLDRYEQYF. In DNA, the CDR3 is TGTGCCAGCACCCTCGACCGTTACGAGCAGTACTTC.

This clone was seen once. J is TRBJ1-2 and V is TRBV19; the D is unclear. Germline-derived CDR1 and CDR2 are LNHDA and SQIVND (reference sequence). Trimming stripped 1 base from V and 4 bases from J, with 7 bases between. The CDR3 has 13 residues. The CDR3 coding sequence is TGTGCCAGTAGTATAGTTGGAGCCTATGGCTACACCTTC. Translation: CASSIVGAYGYTF.

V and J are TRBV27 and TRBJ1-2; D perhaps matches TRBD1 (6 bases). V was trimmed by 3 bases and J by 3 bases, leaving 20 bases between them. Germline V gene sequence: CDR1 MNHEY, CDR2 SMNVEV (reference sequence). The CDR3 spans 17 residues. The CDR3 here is CASSLRRTRGIDYGYTF. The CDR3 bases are TGTGCCAGCAGTTTGCGGCGAACCAGGGGTATAGACTATGGCTACACCTTC.

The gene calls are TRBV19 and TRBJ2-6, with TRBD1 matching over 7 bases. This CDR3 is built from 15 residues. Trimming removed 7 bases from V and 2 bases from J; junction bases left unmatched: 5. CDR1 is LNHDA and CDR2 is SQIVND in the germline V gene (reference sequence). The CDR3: CASTADRPGANVLTF. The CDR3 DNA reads TGTGCCAGTACCGCGGACAGGCCTGGGGCCAACGTCCTGACTTTC.

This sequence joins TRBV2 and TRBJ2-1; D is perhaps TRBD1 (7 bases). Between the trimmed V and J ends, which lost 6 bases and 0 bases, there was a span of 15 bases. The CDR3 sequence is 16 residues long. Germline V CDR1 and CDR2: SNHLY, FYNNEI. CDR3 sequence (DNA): TGTGCCAGCAGGGGACTGGACAGGAGCTCCTACAATGAGCAGTTCTTC. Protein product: CASRGLDRSSYNEQFF. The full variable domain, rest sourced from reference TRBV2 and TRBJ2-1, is EPEVTQTPSHQVTQMGQEVILRCVPISNHLYFYWYRQILGQKVEFLVSFYNNEISEKSEIFDDQFSVERPDGSNFTLKIRSTKLEDSAMYFCASRGLDRSSYNEQFFGPGTRLTVL.

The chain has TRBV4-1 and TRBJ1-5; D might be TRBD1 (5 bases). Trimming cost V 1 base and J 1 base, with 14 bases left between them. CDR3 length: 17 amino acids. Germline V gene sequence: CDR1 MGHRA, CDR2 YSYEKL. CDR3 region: CASSQGTGAGSNQPQHF. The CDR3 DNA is TGCGCCAGCAGCCAAGGTACCGGCGCAGGGAGCAATCAGCCCCAGCATTTT.

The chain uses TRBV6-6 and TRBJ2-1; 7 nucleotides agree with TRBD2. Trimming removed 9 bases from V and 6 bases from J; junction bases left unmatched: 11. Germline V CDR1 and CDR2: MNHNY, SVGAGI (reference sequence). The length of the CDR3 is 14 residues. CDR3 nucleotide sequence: TGTGCCAGTGTTGGAAGCGGGAAACCCAATGAGCAGTTCTTC. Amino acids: CASVGSGKPNEQFF.